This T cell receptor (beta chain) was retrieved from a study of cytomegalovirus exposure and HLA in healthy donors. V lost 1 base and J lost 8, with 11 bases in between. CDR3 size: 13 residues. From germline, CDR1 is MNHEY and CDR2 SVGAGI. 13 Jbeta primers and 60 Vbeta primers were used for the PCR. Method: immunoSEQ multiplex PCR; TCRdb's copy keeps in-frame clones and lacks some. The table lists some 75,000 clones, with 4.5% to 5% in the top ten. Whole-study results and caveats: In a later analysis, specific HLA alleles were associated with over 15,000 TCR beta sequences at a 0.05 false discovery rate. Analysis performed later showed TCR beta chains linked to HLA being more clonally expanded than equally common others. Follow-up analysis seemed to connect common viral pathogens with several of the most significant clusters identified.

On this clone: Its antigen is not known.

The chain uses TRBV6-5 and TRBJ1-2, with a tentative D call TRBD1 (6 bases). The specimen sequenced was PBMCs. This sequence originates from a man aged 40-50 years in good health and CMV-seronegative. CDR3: CASSYLGALGYTF. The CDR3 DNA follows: TGTGCCAGCAGTTACTTGGGGGCTCTAGGCTACACCTTC.